This T cell receptor beta chain was sequenced in a study of cytomegalovirus exposure and HLA in healthy donors. Study-level points and caveats: Follow-up analysis seemed to connect common viral pathogens with several of the most significant clusters identified. Serostatus for CMV was the only available immune exposure information.

60 Vbeta and 13 Jbeta primers were used in PCR. Sequencing used immunoSEQ multiplex PCR; TCRdb keeps in-frame clones, though not all of them. The repertoire shows 80,000 to 95,000 clones; the top ten hold approximately 15%. The CDR3 covers 13 residues. Germline V gene data show CDR1 as SGHTA and CDR2 as FQGNSA. The V gene lost 5 bases and the J gene lost 6 bases, with 11 bases spanning the gap. In regard to this clone: Its target is not known.

Unrecorded immune exposures were likely, despite nominal health at sampling. The J gene is TRBJ1-5, the V gene TRBV7-2; no reliable D call. The receptor comes from a man aged 50 or older in good health and CMV-seropositive. Material: PBMCs. The CDR3 is CASSIITAQPQHF. In DNA, the CDR3 is TGTGCCAGCAGCATAATTACAGCTCAGCCCCAGCATTTT.